A single T cell receptor (beta chain) is shown here with its context. The table lists this clone with a count of one. Its binding antigen is unknown. The input lacks base qualities; no much larger clone sits a single base away. The entry originates in a study of OX40 agonist ivuxolimab in advanced cancers. Study-level background: Ivuxolimab, which targeted the costimulatory receptor OX40 (CD134), was an agonistic, fully human IgG2 monoclonal antibody. Intravenous ivuxolimab was administered to patients every 2 weeks at six dose levels: 0.01, 0.1, 0.3, 1.5, 3 and 10 mg/kg. A male proportion of roughly 80% and a mean age of roughly 58 years, ranging from 23 to 79, were recorded for the dose-escalation cohort. Prior anti-PD-1, anti-PD-L1 or anti-CTLA-4 therapy was permitted, and checkpoint inhibitors had been received by roughly two fifths of dose-escalation patients. The purpose of peripheral TCRbeta sequencing was to test whether ivuxolimab changed TCR sequence diversity and led to clonal T-cell expansion. The paper describes the monotherapy dose-escalation part (N ≈ 50 patients) of the phase I trial of ivuxolimab. Partial responses were achieved by three dose-escalation patients, of whom one had hepatocellular carcinoma and two had cutaneous melanoma. Of the 50 to 55 patients in dose escalation, some 20 had hepatocellular carcinoma, about 15 had melanoma, 9 had renal cell carcinoma and 9 had head and neck cancer.

Trimming removed 5 bases from V and 8 bases from J, leaving 19 bases between the germline ends. The germline V gene provides CDR1 SGHTA and CDR2 FQGTGA. The CDR3 sequence holds 15 residues, the cysteine and phenylalanine included. Of all the DNA, just the CDR3 is kept, 45 bases in frame from base 1. Broad study findings and their caveats: Low levels of normalized T-cell clonal expansion were also shown by some nonresponding patients. On average, CD8+ T cells showed more expanded clones than CD4+ T cells after ivuxolimab. The antigen specificity of the peripheral T cells that underwent clonal expansion was not determined. In the 0.1-3.0 mg/kg groups, partial responders were among the patients with the lowest normalized peripheral clonal expansion, particularly in CD8+ T cells. Clonal expansion of both CD4+ and CD8+ blood T cells was observed from baseline to week 6 at doses 0.1 to 3.0 mg/kg.

Genomic DNA was extracted from sorted cells for sequencing of the TCRbeta CDR3 region. The immunoSEQ Assay was used to sequence the TCRbeta CDR3 regions. This immuneACCESS table, as held by TCRdb, lists in-frame sequences with V and J called but not all clones. Of the missing ones, under half trace to an unresolved V gene in checked studies; the others have no known cause. For this sample the table gives about 32,000 clones, of which just under 90% were detected only once. The ten largest clones add up to around 30% of the sample. The trial excluded patients who had a history of autoimmune disease or who were on systemic immunosuppression. Peripheral blood for TCR sequencing was collected from all dose cohorts at baseline, on cycle 4 day 1, and on cycle 7 day 1. Samples were obtained from an open-label, multicenter, first-in-human phase I dose-escalation trial of ivuxolimab. The trial enrolled adults with locally advanced or metastatic head and neck squamous cell, hepatocellular, melanoma or renal cell carcinoma. Before TCR sequencing, CD4+ T cells and CD8+ T cells were sorted from peripheral blood as separate populations.

In this chain, TRBV7-3 is recombined with TRBJ2-1; TRBD2 is possibly the D segment (5 matching bases). This clonotype was obtained from an adult with an advanced solid tumor such as melanoma, head and neck, liver or kidney cancer. The material was CD4+ or CD8+ T cells sorted from blood, obtained in a trial of the OX40 agonist ivuxolimab. The nucleotides are TGTGCCAGCAGCCTTAAGAGGCTAGAGAGGGATGAGCAGTTCTTC. Translated, this gives CASSLKRLERDEQFF.